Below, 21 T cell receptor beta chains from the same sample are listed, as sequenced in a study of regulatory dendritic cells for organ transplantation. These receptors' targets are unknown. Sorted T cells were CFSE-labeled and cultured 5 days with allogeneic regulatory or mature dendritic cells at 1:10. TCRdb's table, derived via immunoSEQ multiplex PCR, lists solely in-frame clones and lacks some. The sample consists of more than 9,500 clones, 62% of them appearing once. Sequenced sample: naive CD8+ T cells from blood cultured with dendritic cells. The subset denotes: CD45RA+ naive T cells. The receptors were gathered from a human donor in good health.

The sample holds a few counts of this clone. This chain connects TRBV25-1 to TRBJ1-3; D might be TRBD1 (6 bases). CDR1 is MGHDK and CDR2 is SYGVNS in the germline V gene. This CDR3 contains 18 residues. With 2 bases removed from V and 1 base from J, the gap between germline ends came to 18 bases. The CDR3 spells CASSEGEQGPFSGNTIYF. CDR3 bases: TGTGCCAGCAGTGAAGGGGAACAGGGACCCTTTTCTGGAAACACCATATATTTT.

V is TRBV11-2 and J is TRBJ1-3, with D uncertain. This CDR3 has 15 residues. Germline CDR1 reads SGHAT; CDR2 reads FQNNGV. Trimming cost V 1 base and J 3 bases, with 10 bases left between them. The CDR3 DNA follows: TGTGCCAGCAGCTTAGGCAGGTTAAGTGGAAACACCATATATTTT. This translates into CASSLGRLSGNTIYF.

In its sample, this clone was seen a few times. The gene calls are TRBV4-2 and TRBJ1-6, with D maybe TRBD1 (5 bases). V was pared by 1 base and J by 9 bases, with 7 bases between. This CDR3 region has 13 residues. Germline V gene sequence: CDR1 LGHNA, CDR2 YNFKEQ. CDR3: CASSQGGGSPLHF. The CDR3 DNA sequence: TGTGCCAGCAGCCAAGGGGGCGGTTCACCCCTCCACTTT.

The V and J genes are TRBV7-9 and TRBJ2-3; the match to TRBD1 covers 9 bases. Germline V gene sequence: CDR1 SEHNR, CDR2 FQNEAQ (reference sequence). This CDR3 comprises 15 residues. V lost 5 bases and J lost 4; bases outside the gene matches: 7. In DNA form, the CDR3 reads TGTGCCAGCAGCAACCGGGACAGGGAACCAGATACGCAGTATTTT. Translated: CASSNRDREPDTQYF.

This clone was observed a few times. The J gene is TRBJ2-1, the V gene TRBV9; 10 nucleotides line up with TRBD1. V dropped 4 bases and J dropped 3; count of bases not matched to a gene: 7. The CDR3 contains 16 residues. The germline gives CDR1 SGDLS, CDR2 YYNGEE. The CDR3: CASSPLGQGIYNEQFF. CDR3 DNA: TGTGCCAGCAGCCCCCTGGGACAGGGGATCTACAATGAGCAGTTCTTC.

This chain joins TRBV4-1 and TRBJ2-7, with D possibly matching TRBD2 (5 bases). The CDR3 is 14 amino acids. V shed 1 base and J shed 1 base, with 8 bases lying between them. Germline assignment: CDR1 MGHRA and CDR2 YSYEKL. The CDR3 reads CASSQGEGSYEQYF. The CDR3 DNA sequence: TGCGCCAGCAGCCAAGGCGAGGGATCCTACGAGCAGTACTTC.

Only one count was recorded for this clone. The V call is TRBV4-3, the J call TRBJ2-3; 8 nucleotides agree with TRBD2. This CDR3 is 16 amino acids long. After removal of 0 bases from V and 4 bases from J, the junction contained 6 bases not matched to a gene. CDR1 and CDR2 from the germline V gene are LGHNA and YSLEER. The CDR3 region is CASSQDWAGGADTQYF. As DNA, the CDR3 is TGCGCCAGCAGCCAAGATTGGGCGGGGGGTGCAGATACGCAGTATTTT.

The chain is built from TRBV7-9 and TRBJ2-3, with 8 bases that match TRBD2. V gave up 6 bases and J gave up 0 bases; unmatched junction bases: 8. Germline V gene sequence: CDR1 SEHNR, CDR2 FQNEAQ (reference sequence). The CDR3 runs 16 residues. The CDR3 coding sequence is TGTGCCAGCAGTTTCTCTCAGCGGGGGAGCACAGATACGCAGTATTTT. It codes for CASSFSQRGSTDTQYF.

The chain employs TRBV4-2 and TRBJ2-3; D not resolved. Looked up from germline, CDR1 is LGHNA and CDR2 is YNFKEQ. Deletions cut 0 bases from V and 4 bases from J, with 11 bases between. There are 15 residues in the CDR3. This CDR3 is CASSQETALPDTQYF. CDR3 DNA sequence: TGTGCCAGCAGCCAAGAAACAGCTCTTCCAGATACGCAGTATTTT.

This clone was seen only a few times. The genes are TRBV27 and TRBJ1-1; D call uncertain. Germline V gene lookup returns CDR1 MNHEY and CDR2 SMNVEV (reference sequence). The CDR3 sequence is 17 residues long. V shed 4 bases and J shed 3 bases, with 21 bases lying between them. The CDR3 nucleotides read TGTGCCAGCAGTTCCCTACCCGCCTGGGAGGGATACACTGAAGCTTTCTTT. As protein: CASSSLPAWEGYTEAFF.

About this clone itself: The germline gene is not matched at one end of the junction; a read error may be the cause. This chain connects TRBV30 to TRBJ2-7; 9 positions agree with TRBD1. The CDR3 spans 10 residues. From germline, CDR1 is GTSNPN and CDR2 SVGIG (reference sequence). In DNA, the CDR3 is TGTGCCTGGAGGCTGCGACAGGGGGGGTTC. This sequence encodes CAWRLRQGGF.

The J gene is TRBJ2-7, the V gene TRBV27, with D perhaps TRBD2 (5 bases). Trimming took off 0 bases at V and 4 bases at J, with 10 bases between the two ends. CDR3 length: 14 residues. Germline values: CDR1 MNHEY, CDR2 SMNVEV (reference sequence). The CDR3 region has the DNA TGTGCCAGCAGTTTATCCCCAGGCGGGTACGAGCAGTACTTC. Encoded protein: CASSLSPGGYEQYF.

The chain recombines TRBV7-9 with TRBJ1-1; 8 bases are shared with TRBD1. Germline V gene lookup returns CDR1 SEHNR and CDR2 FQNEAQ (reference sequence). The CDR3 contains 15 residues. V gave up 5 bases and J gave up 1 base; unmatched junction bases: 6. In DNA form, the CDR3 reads TGTGCCAGCAGCCGTACAGGGGGGTGGAACACTGAAGCTTTCTTT. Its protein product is CASSRTGGWNTEAFF.

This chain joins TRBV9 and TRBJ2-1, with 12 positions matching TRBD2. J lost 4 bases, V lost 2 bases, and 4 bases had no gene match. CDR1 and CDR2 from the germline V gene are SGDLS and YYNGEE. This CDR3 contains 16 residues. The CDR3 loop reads CASSVSGTSGYNEQFF. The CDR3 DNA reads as TGTGCCAGCAGCGTGTCCGGGACTAGCGGGTACAATGAGCAGTTCTTC.

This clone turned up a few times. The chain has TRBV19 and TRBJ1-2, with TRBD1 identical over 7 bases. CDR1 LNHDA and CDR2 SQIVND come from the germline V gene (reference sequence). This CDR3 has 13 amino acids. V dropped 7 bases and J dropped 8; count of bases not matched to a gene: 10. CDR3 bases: TGTGCCAGTACTCCTACAGGGGTCTACGGCTACACCTTC. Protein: CASTPTGVYGYTF.

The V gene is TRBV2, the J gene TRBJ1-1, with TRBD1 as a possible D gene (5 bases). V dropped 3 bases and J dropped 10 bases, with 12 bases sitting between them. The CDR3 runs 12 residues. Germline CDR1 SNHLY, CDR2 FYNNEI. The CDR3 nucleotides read TGTGCCAGCAGTGACAGGGCCCCGGGAGCTTTCTTT. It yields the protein CASSDRAPGAFF.

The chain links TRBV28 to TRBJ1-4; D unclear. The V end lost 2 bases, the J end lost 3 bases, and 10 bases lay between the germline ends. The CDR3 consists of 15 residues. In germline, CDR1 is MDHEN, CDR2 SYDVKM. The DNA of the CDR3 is TGTGCCAGCAGTTTAAACGGGGTGGCTAATGAAAAACTGTTTTTT. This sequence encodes CASSLNGVANEKLFF.

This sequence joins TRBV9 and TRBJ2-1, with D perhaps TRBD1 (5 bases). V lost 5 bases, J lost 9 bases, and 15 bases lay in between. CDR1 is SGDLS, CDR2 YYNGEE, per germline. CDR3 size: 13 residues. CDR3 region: CASSGQGKGEQFF. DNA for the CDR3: TGTGCCAGCAGTGGGCAGGGTAAGGGTGAGCAGTTCTTC.

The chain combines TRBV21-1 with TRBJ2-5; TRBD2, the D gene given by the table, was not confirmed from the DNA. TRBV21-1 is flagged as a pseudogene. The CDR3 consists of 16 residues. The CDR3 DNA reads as TGTGCCAGCAGCAAACGGCGGGTAGCGGGGTCGAAGACCCAGTACTTC. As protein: CASSKRRVAGSKTQYF.

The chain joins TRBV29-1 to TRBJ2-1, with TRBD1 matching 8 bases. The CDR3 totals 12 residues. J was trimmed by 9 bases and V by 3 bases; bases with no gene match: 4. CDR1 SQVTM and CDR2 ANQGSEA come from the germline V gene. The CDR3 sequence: CSVDGQGGEQFF. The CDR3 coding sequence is TGCAGCGTTGACGGACAGGGCGGTGAGCAGTTCTTC.

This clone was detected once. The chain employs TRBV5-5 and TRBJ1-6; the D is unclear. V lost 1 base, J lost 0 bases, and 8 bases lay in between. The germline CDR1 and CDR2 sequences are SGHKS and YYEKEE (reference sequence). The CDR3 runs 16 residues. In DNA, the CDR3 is TGTGCCAGCAGCTTGAGGCCTAGCTCCTATAATTCACCCCTCCACTTT. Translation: CASSLRPSSYNSPLHF.